The 18 T cell receptor beta chains listed next were all sequenced from one sample in a study of memory CD4+ T cells and cytomegalovirus serostatus. Single viable CD3+CD4+CD8-CD45RO+ cells were sorted as the memory CD4+ T cells. TCRdb's copy holds only in-frame clones and misses some; the assay was immunoSEQ multiplex PCR. The sample consists of 56,000 or so clones, 82% of them appearing once. Sequenced input: memory CD4+ T cells from blood. These TCRs come from an adult in good health and CMV-seronegative.

As to this clone: This sample includes further DNA sequences coding for the same CDR3. The chain combines TRBV4-3 with TRBJ1-4; weak D call: TRBD1 (5 bases). V was pared by 0 bases and J by 5 bases, with 10 bases between. CDR1 is LGHNA, CDR2 YSLEER, per germline. The CDR3 runs 15 residues. Written as DNA, the CDR3 is TGCGCCAGCAGCCAAGAGGGGCAGGGCAATGAAAAACTGTTTTTT. Its protein is CASSQEGQGNEKLFF.

V usage is TRBV2 and J usage is TRBJ1-2; 10 nucleotides agree with TRBD1. The CDR3 totals 15 residues. Germline assignment: CDR1 SNHLY and CDR2 FYNNEI. V lost 7 bases to trimming and J lost 4 bases; unmatched junction nucleotides: 9. CDR3 coding DNA: TGTGCCAGCACCCCATCGACAGGGGGCTTCTATGGCTACACCTTC. Protein product: CASTPSTGGFYGYTF. Based on the CDR3 plus reference TRBV2 and TRBJ1-2, the full variable domain is EPEVTQTPSHQVTQMGQEVILRCVPISNHLYFYWYRQILGQKVEFLVSFYNNEISEKSEIFDDQFSVERPDGSNFTLKIRSTKLEDSAMYFCASTPSTGGFYGYTFGSGTRLTVV.

This chain links TRBV9 with TRBJ2-3; D may be TRBD2 (6 bases). The CDR3 runs to 15 residues. Between the trimmed V and J ends, which lost 8 bases and 0 bases, there was a span of 16 bases. From germline, CDR1 is SGDLS and CDR2 YYNGEE. As DNA, the CDR3 is TGTGCCAGTAGTTACTTAGCGGATAGCACAGATACGCAGTATTTT. Translating gives CASSYLADSTDTQYF.

This clone was seen more than once but under ten times. The gene calls are TRBV7-9 and TRBJ1-1; D ambiguous. The CDR3 spans 14 residues. Trimming shortened V by 0 bases and J by 3 bases, and 8 bases separated the two germline ends. Germline V lookup: CDR1 SEHNR, CDR2 FQNEAQ (reference sequence). CDR3 protein: CASSLARSDTEAFF. In DNA, the CDR3 is TGTGCCAGCAGCTTAGCGCGGAGCGACACTGAAGCTTTCTTT. Full variable domain (missing parts from reference TRBV7-9 and TRBJ1-1): DTGVSQNPRHKITKRGQNVTFRCDPISEHNRLYWYRQTLGQGPEFLTYFQNEAQLEKSRLLSDRFSAERPKGSFSTLEIQRTEQGDSAMYLCASSLARSDTEAFFGQGTRLTVV.

The chain combines TRBV5-8 with TRBJ1-2; TRBD1 aligns across 8 bases. CDR3 length: 14 amino acids. V lost 0 bases and J lost 8; bases outside the gene matches: 6. Germline V gene sequence: CDR1 SGHTS, CDR2 YDEGEE. CDR3 sequence reads: CASSLGTGKGGYTF. The CDR3 DNA reads as TGTGCCAGCAGCTTGGGGACAGGGAAGGGCGGCTACACCTTC. Full variable domain (rest looked up from reference TRBV5-8 and TRBJ1-2): EAGVTQSPTHLIKTRGQQATLRCSPISGHTSVYWYQQALGLGLQFLLWYDEGEERNRGNFPPRFSGRQFPNYSSELNVNALELEDSALYLCASSLGTGKGGYTFGSGTRLTVV.

This chain joins TRBV2 and TRBJ2-2; 9 bases are a match to TRBD2. With V trimmed by 5 bases and J by 2 bases, 6 bases remained unmatched. The length of the CDR3 is 16 residues. From germline, CDR1 is SNHLY and CDR2 FYNNEI. CDR3 nucleotide sequence: TGTGCCAGCAGTAATAGCGGGGGACGTAACACCGGGGAGCTGTTTTTT. This sequence encodes CASSNSGGRNTGELFF. The full variable domain, its missing parts supplied by reference TRBV2 and TRBJ2-2, is EPEVTQTPSHQVTQMGQEVILRCVPISNHLYFYWYRQILGQKVEFLVSFYNNEISEKSEIFDDQFSVERPDGSNFTLKIRSTKLEDSAMYFCASSNSGGRNTGELFFGEGSRLTVL.

The chain carries TRBV7-9 and TRBJ1-2; D is possibly TRBD1 (6 bases). The CDR3 is made up of 15 amino acids. Germline V gives CDR1 SEHNR, CDR2 FQNEAQ (reference sequence). Between the trimmed V and J ends, which lost 0 bases and 3 bases, there was a span of 11 bases. In DNA form, the CDR3 reads TGTGCCAGCAGCTTAGCTACAGGGTCGCACTATGGCTACACCTTC. Translated, it gives CASSLATGSHYGYTF.

The chain has TRBV14 and TRBJ1-1, with a possible D match to TRBD1 (6 bases). Germline CDR1 reads SGHDN; CDR2 reads FVKESK. The CDR3 is 14 residues long. With 3 bases removed from V and 6 bases from J, the gap between germline ends came to 14 bases. For the CDR3, the DNA is TGTGCCAGCAGCCACCTTAAGGGGGGTCCTGAAGCTTTCTTT. This gives the protein CASSHLKGGPEAFF.

This clone is medium-sized in the sample. This chain links TRBV4-1 with TRBJ2-4; D may match TRBD1 or TRBD2 (5 bases each). The CDR3 consists of 16 residues. The V and J ends lost 4 bases and 0 bases respectively, with 13 bases between them. CDR1 and CDR2 from the germline V gene are MGHRA and YSYEKL. The CDR3 bases are TGCGCCAGCAGCCCGGGACCACAAATAGCCAAAAACATTCAGTACTTC. This sequence encodes CASSPGPQIAKNIQYF.

V and J are TRBV9 and TRBJ2-3; 8 nucleotides align to TRBD2. J gave up 4 bases and V 7 bases, and 8 bases lay outside the gene matches. The length of the CDR3 is 14 residues. Germline values: CDR1 SGDLS, CDR2 YYNGEE. CDR3 residues: CASRPGLDSDTQYF. CDR3 bases: TGTGCCAGCCGTCCGGGACTAGATTCAGATACGCAGTATTTT.

The chain combines TRBV2 with TRBJ1-4; D gene uncertain. Germline V lookup: CDR1 SNHLY, CDR2 FYNNEI. CDR3 length: 13 amino acids. V was clipped by 7 bases and J by 8 bases, with 14 bases between them. CDR3 loop: CASMGTVLEKLFF. In DNA, the CDR3 is TGTGCCAGCATGGGTACCGTTTTAGAAAAACTGTTTTTT.

This chain uses TRBV2 with TRBJ1-4; D remains unclear. V was pared by 1 base and J by 0 bases, with 12 bases between. CDR3 length equals 17 residues. CDR1 and CDR2 (germline): SNHLY, FYNNEI. The CDR3: CASSEVVAIATNEKLFF. In DNA form, the CDR3 reads TGTGCCAGCAGTGAAGTTGTCGCCATCGCAACTAATGAAAAACTGTTTTTT. Filled out from reference TRBV2 and TRBJ1-4, the complete variable domain reads EPEVTQTPSHQVTQMGQEVILRCVPISNHLYFYWYRQILGQKVEFLVSFYNNEISEKSEIFDDQFSVERPDGSNFTLKIRSTKLEDSAMYFCASSEVVAIATNEKLFFGSGTQLSVL.

The rearrangement links TRBV9 to TRBJ2-2; 7 bases fit TRBD2. The length of the CDR3 is 16 residues. V was clipped by 1 base and J by 6 bases; unmatched bases: 9. Germline CDR1 reads SGDLS; CDR2 reads YYNGEE. The CDR3 bases are TGTGCCAGCAGCGTACGGGGAGGGAGGCGGGCCGGGGAGCTGTTTTTT. This codes for CASSVRGGRRAGELFF.

This CDR3 reads CASSLVVDPTVAAKNIQYF. CDR3 sequence (DNA): TGTGCCAGCAGCTTGGTAGTTGACCCCACGGTAGCAGCCAAAAACATTCAGTACTTC. The gene calls are TRBV5-6 and TRBJ2-4, with unresolved D. CDR1 and CDR2 (germline): SGHDT, YYEEEE. This CDR3 has 19 residues. Deletions cut 0 bases from V and 0 bases from J, with 19 bases between.

This chain uses TRBV7-8 with TRBJ1-3, with D tentatively TRBD1 (5 bases). Germline V gene data show CDR1 as SGHVS and CDR2 as FQNEAQ. V lost 9 bases, J lost 2 bases, and 17 bases lay in between. The CDR3 length is 15 residues. Written as DNA, the CDR3 is TGTGCCAGTCGAACCACGGGGGTCCCTGGAAACACCATATATTTT. This encodes CASRTTGVPGNTIYF. The full variable domain, completed using reference TRBV7-8 and TRBJ1-3, is GAGVSQSPRYKVAKRGQDVALRCDPISGHVSLFWYQQALGQGPEFLTYFQNEAQLDKSGLPSDRFFAERPEGSVSTLKIQRTQQEDSAVYLCASRTTGVPGNTIYFGEGSWLTVV.

The chain combines TRBV6-1 with TRBJ1-2; the D is unclear. Germline values: CDR1 MNHNS, CDR2 SASEGT. Trimming took off 5 bases at V and 6 bases at J, with 10 bases between the two ends. The CDR3 runs 12 residues. The CDR3: CASSFDGDGYTF. The CDR3 region has the DNA TGTGCCAGCAGTTTTGACGGGGATGGCTACACCTTC.

The J gene is TRBJ2-2, the V gene TRBV10-2; D assignment may be TRBD1 or TRBD2 (5 bases each). The germline V gene has CDR1 WSHSY and CDR2 SAAADI. The CDR3 has 15 residues. Trimming removed 3 bases at V and 1 base at J, with 9 bases between. The chain's CDR3 is CASSDGTRNTGELFF. The CDR3 nucleotides are TGCGCCAGCAGTGACGGGACGAGGAACACCGGGGAGCTGTTTTTT.

The gene calls are TRBV4-1 and TRBJ1-1, with D hard to call. The CDR3 extends over 14 amino acids. Trimming stripped 4 bases from V and 1 base from J, with 10 bases between. Germline CDR1 MGHRA, CDR2 YSYEKL. The CDR3 DNA follows: TGCGCCAGCAGCCTCTCGGAGGGGAACACTGAAGCTTTCTTT. This translates into CASSLSEGNTEAFF.